Below are 20 T cell receptor beta chains sequenced from a single sample in a study of T cell changes during pregnancy in multiple sclerosis. Sequenced by immunoSEQ multiplex PCR; TCRdb stores in-frame clones only, minus some. The table records about 51,000 clones, 93% of them present only once. Sequencing used peripheral blood, obtained in the second trimester of pregnancy. The receptors derive from a female donor with multiple sclerosis, enrolled in a pregnancy study.

This clone was seen only once. The CDR3 DNA sequence: TGTGCCAGCAGCCCAAAGGGGGGCACAGATACGCAGTATTTT. Translating it yields CASSPKGGTDTQYF. The rearrangement uses TRBV7-3 and TRBJ2-3; tentative D call: TRBD1 (6 bases). The CDR3 has 14 amino acids. With 5 bases removed from V and 1 base from J, the gap between germline ends came to 10 bases. The germline CDR1 and CDR2 sequences are SGHTA and FQGTGA.

This chain links TRBV27 with TRBJ1-6; D not resolved. The germline V gene has CDR1 MNHEY and CDR2 SMNVEV (reference sequence). The CDR3 is 17 amino acids. Deletions cut 2 bases from V and 0 bases from J, with 11 bases between. CDR3 residues: CASSLSQRGSYNSPLHF. The CDR3 bases are TGTGCCAGCAGTTTAAGCCAACGAGGCTCCTATAATTCACCCCTCCACTTT.

The rearrangement uses TRBV5-8 and TRBJ1-1, with TRBD1 as a possible D gene (5 bases). Trimming left V 3 bases short and J 1 base short, with 16 bases between. The CDR3 length is 16 residues. Germline CDR1 SGHTS, CDR2 YDEGEE. CDR3 coding DNA: TGTGCCAGCAGCTCCAGAAGACAGACCGGGAACACTGAAGCTTTCTTT. This codes for CASSSRRQTGNTEAFF.

The chain uses TRBV27 and TRBJ2-3; 8 nucleotides line up with TRBD2. Germline CDR1 and CDR2: MNHEY and SMNVEV (reference sequence). This CDR3 has 16 residues. V shed 4 bases, J shed 4 bases, and the junction held 10 bases outside the gene matches. For the CDR3, the DNA is TGTGCCAGCAGTTCCCCGGGGGGGGACATAGCAGATACGCAGTATTTT. Its protein is CASSSPGGDIADTQYF.

The chain combines TRBV9 with TRBJ2-2; 7 bases map to TRBD1. CDR3 size: 19 residues. Germline V gives CDR1 SGDLS, CDR2 YYNGEE. V lost 4 bases to trimming and J lost 3 bases; unmatched junction nucleotides: 18. The CDR3 DNA follows: TGTGCCAGCAGCCCCCGCCAAGTGACAGGGAAGGAGGACACCGGGGAGCTGTTTTTT. It specifies CASSPRQVTGKEDTGELFF.

This clone has just one count. V usage is TRBV11-1 and J usage is TRBJ2-3, with D perhaps TRBD2 (5 bases). Trimming took 3 bases from V and 6 from J, leaving 19 bases between them. CDR1 SGHAT and CDR2 FQDESV come from the germline V gene (reference sequence). The CDR3 contains 16 residues. CDR3 in amino acids: CASSLGSGAPRDTQYF. The CDR3, as DNA: TGTGCCAGCAGCTTGGGGAGTGGAGCACCACGGGATACGCAGTATTTT.

The rearrangement uses TRBV19 and TRBJ2-7; 10 nucleotides line up with TRBD1. CDR1 and CDR2 from the germline V gene are LNHDA and SQIVND (reference sequence). This CDR3 is built from 13 residues. Trimming removed 3 bases from V and 12 bases from J; junction bases left unmatched: 8. CDR3 coding DNA: TGTGCCAGTAGTATGTCTGGGACAGGGGAACCGTACTTC. Translation gives CASSMSGTGEPYF. Based on the CDR3 plus reference TRBV19 and TRBJ2-7, the full variable domain is DGGITQSPKYLFRKEGQNVTLSCEQNLNHDAMYWYRQDPGQGLRLIYYSQIVNDFQKGDIAEGYSVSREKKESFPLTVTSAQKNPTAFYLCASSMSGTGEPYFGPGTRLTVT.

This rearrangement joins TRBV7-2 to TRBJ2-1; D is perhaps TRBD1 (5 bases). The germline CDR1 and CDR2 sequences are SGHTA and FQGNSA. Trimming took off 5 bases at V and 6 bases at J, with 8 bases between the two ends. This CDR3 contains 12 residues. CDR3: CASSLDTNEQFF. CDR3 nucleotide sequence: TGTGCCAGCAGCCTGGACACCAATGAGCAGTTCTTC.

This clone was recorded a few times. The chain carries TRBV19 and TRBJ1-1; D may be TRBD1 (5 bases). CDR3 length: 14 residues. Trimming cost V 2 bases and J 3 bases, with 10 bases left between them. Per germline, CDR1 LNHDA and CDR2 SQIVND (reference sequence). The CDR3 loop is CASSIQGVHTEAFF. Here the CDR3 DNA reads TGTGCCAGTAGTATACAGGGTGTTCACACTGAAGCTTTCTTT.

The chain has TRBV4-3 and TRBJ2-1; possibly TRBD2 for D (6 bases). Germline V CDR1 and CDR2: LGHNA, YSLEER. The CDR3 is 15 amino acids. Trimming removed 0 bases at V and 6 bases at J, with 12 bases between. The CDR3 DNA follows: TGCGCCAGCAGCCAAGAGTTTCGGGAGCCCAATGAGCAGTTCTTC. It is translated as CASSQEFREPNEQFF.

The V and J genes are TRBV6-6 and TRBJ2-1; maybe TRBD2 (5 bases). The CDR3 totals 13 residues. Germline loops: CDR1 MNHNY, CDR2 SVGAGI (reference sequence). V shed 6 bases and J shed 4 bases, with 10 bases lying between them. CDR3: CASSRTGYNEQFF. CDR3 nucleotide sequence: TGTGCCAGCAGCCGTACGGGATACAATGAGCAGTTCTTC.

The rearrangement uses TRBV5-6 and TRBJ1-5; 9 nucleotides match TRBD1. The CDR3 sequence is 14 residues long. The J segment lost 7 bases and the V segment lost 3 bases, leaving 5 bases of the junction unmatched. Germline V gives CDR1 SGHDT, CDR2 YYEEEE. In DNA form, the CDR3 reads TGTGCCAGCAGCTCTGACAGGGGGTACCAGCCCCAGCATTTT. Translation gives CASSSDRGYQPQHF.

This clone appeared once. The chain uses TRBV7-9 and TRBJ1-4; D is unclear. Germline CDR1 SEHNR, CDR2 FQNEAQ (reference sequence). CDR3 length equals 16 residues. V dropped 5 bases and J dropped 0 bases, with 13 bases sitting between them. CDR3 in DNA: TGTGCCAGCAGCCAAATTCCAACAGCAACTAATGAAAAACTGTTTTTT. Its translation: CASSQIPTATNEKLFF.

The chain employs TRBV5-6 and TRBJ1-2, with 11 positions matching TRBD1. V was pared by 0 bases and J by 4 bases, with 5 bases of the junction left unmatched. There are 16 residues in the CDR3. Germline CDR1 SGHDT, CDR2 YYEEEE. This CDR3 is CASSLVGQGAPYGYTF. The CDR3 nucleotides read TGTGCCAGCAGCTTGGTCGGACAGGGGGCCCCCTATGGCTACACCTTC.

The J gene is TRBJ2-3, the V gene TRBV18; D remains ambiguous. With 5 bases removed from V and 0 bases from J, the gap between germline ends came to 9 bases. The CDR3 runs to 14 residues. Germline CDR1 is KGHSH and CDR2 is LQKENI. This CDR3 reads CASSSTGSTDTQYF. In DNA form, the CDR3 reads TGTGCCAGCTCATCCACCGGGAGCACAGATACGCAGTATTTT.

The chain has TRBV28 and TRBJ1-1; 7 bases match TRBD1. This CDR3 spans 17 amino acids. Germline values: CDR1 MDHEN, CDR2 SYDVKM. J gave up 1 base and V 4 bases, and 12 bases lay outside the gene matches. CDR3 amino acids: CASSSHRGRDQNTEAFF. The CDR3 DNA sequence: TGTGCCAGCAGTTCCCACAGGGGTAGAGACCAGAACACTGAAGCTTTCTTT.

The J gene is TRBJ2-1, the V gene TRBV6-1; TRBD2 is a possible D gene (5 bases). Germline CDR1 MNHNS, CDR2 SASEGT. The CDR3 runs to 13 residues. Trimming removed 7 bases at V and 14 bases at J, with 21 bases between. CDR3 region: CASTGGQRSREFF. The CDR3 nucleotides read TGTGCCAGCACCGGTGGTCAGCGGAGTCGGGAGTTCTTC.

This clone has a single count. At one boundary the junction diverges from the germline segment, which might be a read error. This chain joins TRBV7-7 and TRBJ2-1; 8 nucleotides match TRBD2. Germline-derived CDR1 and CDR2 are SSHAT and FNYEAQ (reference sequence). This CDR3 region has 14 residues. The CDR3 DNA is TGTGCTAGCAGCCTCGGGAGGGCCGGGGATGAGCAGTTCTTC. Translation gives CASSLGRAGDEQFF.

The chain carries TRBV5-4 and TRBJ1-1; 7 bases match TRBD1. The V and J ends lost 0 bases and 4 bases, in that order; junction bases with no gene match: 3. CDR3 length equals 14 residues. Germline V gene data show CDR1 as SGHNT and CDR2 as YYREEE (reference sequence). This CDR3 reads CASSLDGTATEAFF. The CDR3 DNA reads as TGTGCCAGCAGCTTGGATGGGACAGCCACTGAAGCTTTCTTT.

The table lists this clone with many counts. The V call is TRBV15, the J call TRBJ1-5, with 7 bases identical to TRBD1. V dropped 3 bases and J dropped 6; count of bases not matched to a gene: 8. This CDR3 is 15 amino acids long. Germline V gene sequence: CDR1 LNHNV, CDR2 YYDKDF (reference sequence). The CDR3 sequence is CATSRDDRASQPQHF. The CDR3 region has the DNA TGTGCCACCAGCAGGGACGACAGGGCTAGTCAGCCCCAGCATTTT.